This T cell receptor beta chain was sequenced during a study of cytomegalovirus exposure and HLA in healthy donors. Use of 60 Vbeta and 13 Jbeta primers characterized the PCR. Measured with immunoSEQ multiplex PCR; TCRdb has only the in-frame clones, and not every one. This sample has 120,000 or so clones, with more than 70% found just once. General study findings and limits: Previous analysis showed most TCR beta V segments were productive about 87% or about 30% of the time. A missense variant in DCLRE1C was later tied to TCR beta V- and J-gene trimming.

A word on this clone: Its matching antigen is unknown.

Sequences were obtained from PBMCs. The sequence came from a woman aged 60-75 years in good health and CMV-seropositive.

Written as DNA, the CDR3 is TGTGCCAGCAGCTTGAAGCTAGCGGGAAGGGAGACCCAGTACTTC. Its protein is CASSLKLAGRETQYF. The chain joins TRBV5-4 to TRBJ2-5, with 9 bases matching TRBD2. J lost 5 bases, V lost 1 base, and 6 bases had no gene match. The CDR3 totals 15 residues. Germline values: CDR1 SGHNT, CDR2 YYREEE (reference sequence).